This T cell receptor beta chain was identified during a study of vaccination and CD4 T cells after COVID-19. Treatment meaning: roughly nine-day PBMC culture with coronavirus spike peptide pools or control peptides (ViraFEST assay). The Oncomine TCR Beta short-read assay sequenced DNA from cultured CD4+ T cells. TCRdb reanalysed the PCR reads using MiXCR and keeps one entry per CDR3 protein. The sample consists of about 19,000 distinct CDR3 sequences, approximately 50% of them appearing once. As to this clonotype: Its antigen is not identified.

Trimming removed 2 bases from V and 9 bases from J, with 16 bases in between. The CDR3 consists of 14 residues. CDR1 is SGHNT, CDR2 YENEEA, per germline. This sequence joins TRBV11-3 and TRBJ1-1; unclear D gene. The TCR was taken from a human donor who had recovered from COVID-19. Input material: CD4+ T cells from blood, cultured in vitro. The CDR3 spells CASSLWPLVAKAFF. The CDR3 DNA reads as TGTGCCAGCAGCTTATGGCCCCTTGTCGCCAAAGCTTTCTTT.